This T cell receptor (beta chain) was captured in a study of T-cell reconstitution after alpha-beta-depleted transplantation in children. Findings of the study overall: By about two months after transplant, alpha-beta T cells reportedly arose from several hundred graft clones that had expanded.

In its sample, this clonotype was seen many times. The antigen is not known. Germline values: CDR1 ENHRY, CDR2 SYGVKD. This CDR3 region has 13 residues. V lost 4 bases and J lost 1, with 8 bases in between. This sample's TCRbeta library carried unique molecular identifier barcodes. Via MiXCR, TCRdb re-called the PCR reads, giving one row per CDR3 protein. This sample has about 460,000 distinct CDR3 sequences; approximately 10% occur once, and the top ten carry roughly 2%. This material consisted of PBMCs, taken before TCRalphabeta/CD19-depleted stem cell transplant. This TCR derives from a child younger than 10 with inherited bone marrow failure, due to receive a stem cell transplant. The chain joins TRBV10-3 to TRBJ2-7; D unresolved. CDR3 residues: CAISGDSSYEQYF. The CDR3 DNA is TGTGCCATCAGTGGCGACTCGTCCTACGAGCAGTACTTC.